This entry is about one TCR beta chain. Its specific antigen is unknown. There are no base qualities to consult, and no much larger clone falls within one base. Including the terminal cysteine and phenylalanine, the CDR3 comprises 15 residues. The DNA shown is the 45-base CDR3, in frame from base 1. For CDR1 and CDR2, the germline V gene lists SNHLY and FYNNEI. V gives up 7 bases and J gives up 0 bases, and the segment between their germline ends measures 13 bases. On a MiSeq, deep resolution sequencing aimed for a depth between 1 in 1 million and 1 in 200,000 T cells, with each clonotype covered about 9.2x on average. The immunoSEQ hsTCRB Kit was used to generate the TCR beta libraries. The paper's data handling went like this. ImmunoSEQ Data Assistant and ImmunoSEQ Analyzer were used for data analysis, and V, D and J genes were assigned according to IMGT definitions. Clonality, which ranges from 0 to 1, was calculated by subtracting the normalized Shannon entropy of productive rearrangement frequencies from one. Only overrepresented clonotypes making up at least 0.05% of the repertoire of each patient were included in the public clonotype analysis. Roughly 13 repertoires from age-matched healthy donors, obtained from immuneACCESS, served as clonality controls. Held by TCRdb, this immuneACCESS table contains in-frame sequences only and omits some clones. Under half of the omission traces to an unresolved V gene where checked; the cause of the rest is unknown. That table supplies the V and J calls and clone size; D and trimming were determined from the DNA. Here the sample has 65,000 to 80,000 clones; approximately 82% occur a single time. The ten top clones hold about two fifths of the sample.

The data belong to a study of cytotoxic CD8 clonotypes in ibrutinib-treated CLL (dated by TCRdb to the early 2020s). Some background on the complete study: The cohort was composed of 11 relapsed/refractory and roughly 16 treatment-naive patients; IGHV unmutated status was identified in 17 to 18 patients. Responses were partial in 24 patients and complete in 2; after median about 70 months follow-up, about 14 stayed in remission and some twelve progressed. Response samples were taken after a median of approximately a year on treatment, ranging from about 6 to 36 months. On average, each sample yielded approximately 250,000 productive templates and under 95,000 productive rearrangements. Longitudinal samples were available for about 30% of the roughly 86 trial participants. Cryopreserved peripheral blood mononuclear cells were collected at three points: before therapy, at response, and at either sustained remission or disease progression. All remission and progressive disease samples were collected while patients were still receiving ibrutinib.

The study at large found these results: An increase in clonality was observed at ibrutinib response, with clonality remaining stable during sustained remission and falling back toward baseline at progression. Baseline clonality was found to be higher than that of age-matched healthy donors and was strongly correlated with circulating CD8+ T-cell counts. Public clonotypes were rare and either shrank or stayed stable during treatment, and the rise in clonality at ibrutinib response reflected expansion of private clonotypes. Sustained-remission and progressing patients did not have matched sampling times, and lymph node repertoires were not examined.

The label giving this sample's time point can be read as: approximately 25 months on ibrutinib. Approximately 2 micrograms of genomic DNA were extracted from cryopreserved PBMCs for TCR beta library preparation. Longitudinal blood samples from CLL patients receiving ibrutinib monotherapy were subjected to high-throughput TCR beta sequencing. The patients were enrolled in a single-center, open-label phase 2 trial of ibrutinib monotherapy. The receptor was derived from a human donor with chronic lymphocytic leukemia. Recombination joined TRBV2 with TRBJ2-1; tentative D gene TRBD2, with 6 bases matching. This sample comprised PBMCs, obtained after 24 months of ibrutinib treatment. The DNA is TGTGCCAGCAAAGGGGACTGGCTCTCCTACAATGAGCAGTTCTTC. Its product reads: CASKGDWLSYNEQFF.